This T cell receptor (beta chain) was documented in a study of blood T cell repertoires in COVID-19 (dated by TCRdb to 2018 to 2020). The study in broad terms: Collaborator samples came from the United States, Italy and Spain and covered acute and convalescent phases of COVID-19. The dataset comprised deeply sampled blood TCRbeta repertoires from subjects exposed to, actively infected with, or recovered from COVID-19. Samples were obtained from the ongoing ImmuneRACE study (first 160 participants) and from about 1,300 subjects provided by 6 global collaborators. Where available, HLA class I and class II types were obtained from metadata supplied by the sample provider rather than from assay-based typing. The sample metadata nearly always contained a de-identified subject ID, COVID-19 status, age in years and sex. A freely available public database, intended as a resource for researchers studying the immune response to SARS-CoV-2, is where the repertoires were released. The material from the prospective study consisted of cDNA or gDNA derived from T cells, B-cell-depleted T cells, or PBMCs. Summary of the overall study and its limitations: The amount of clinical and demographic metadata varied by source and participant and was provided uncurated.

Participants in the prospective study were aged roughly 18 to 100 years, lived in 24 United States geographic areas, and enrolled through a virtual design. In the prospective study, participants were assigned to cohorts based on the clinical history participants reported in a screening survey and a study questionnaire. ImmuneRACE Cohort 3 recovered participants were defined by two consecutive negative NP/OP PCR tests, healthcare professional clearance, or symptom resolution. In the prospective study, mobile phlebotomists collected whole blood, serum and a nasopharyngeal or oropharyngeal swab from each participant. Additional blood draws and questionnaires over an approximately two-month period could optionally be provided by prospective study participants. Prospective study blood samples were shipped either frozen or at room temperature before DNA extraction. Per the germline V gene, MDHEN is the CDR1 and SYDVKM is the CDR2. Including cysteine and phenylalanine, the CDR3 has 12 amino acids. The sequence is cut down to CDR3 DNA, 36 bases in frame from base 1. V lost 5 bases and J lost 7 bases; the stretch between them is 9 bases long.

TCRbeta CDR3 regions were amplified from genomic DNA using the immunoSEQ Assay, a bias-controlled multiplex PCR. In the authors' own workflow: The number of nucleated cells in each sample was estimated by amplification of reference gene primers within the assay. To quantify the absolute abundance of each unique TCRbeta CDR3 rearrangement, sequence reads were collapsed and filtered. For each sample, productive Simpson clonality was calculated as the square root of Simpson's diversity index over productive rearrangements. TCRdb obtained this table from immuneACCESS and retained in-frame rearrangements with V and J assigned. These tables miss some clones; where compared with another copy, unresolved V genes account for less than half of the shortfall, and the remainder is unexplained. The V and J calls and clone size come from that table; D and trimming were worked out from the DNA. The sample yields approximately 290,000 clones; approximately 85% were counted once. The ten largest clones capture more than 3.5% of the sample.

A note on this clone: It lacks a known antigen. No clone much larger than this one lies a single base away; base qualities are absent.

This receptor was identified in a woman aged 25 to 39 who had recovered from COVID-19. The sample comprised PBMCs or T cells enriched from blood (not recorded which). The V and J genes are TRBV28 and TRBJ2-1, with TRBD1 tentatively as D gene (5 bases match). The bases are TGTGCCAGCAGTCCTAAGGGGAATGAGCAGTTCTTC. Protein translation: CASSPKGNEQFF.